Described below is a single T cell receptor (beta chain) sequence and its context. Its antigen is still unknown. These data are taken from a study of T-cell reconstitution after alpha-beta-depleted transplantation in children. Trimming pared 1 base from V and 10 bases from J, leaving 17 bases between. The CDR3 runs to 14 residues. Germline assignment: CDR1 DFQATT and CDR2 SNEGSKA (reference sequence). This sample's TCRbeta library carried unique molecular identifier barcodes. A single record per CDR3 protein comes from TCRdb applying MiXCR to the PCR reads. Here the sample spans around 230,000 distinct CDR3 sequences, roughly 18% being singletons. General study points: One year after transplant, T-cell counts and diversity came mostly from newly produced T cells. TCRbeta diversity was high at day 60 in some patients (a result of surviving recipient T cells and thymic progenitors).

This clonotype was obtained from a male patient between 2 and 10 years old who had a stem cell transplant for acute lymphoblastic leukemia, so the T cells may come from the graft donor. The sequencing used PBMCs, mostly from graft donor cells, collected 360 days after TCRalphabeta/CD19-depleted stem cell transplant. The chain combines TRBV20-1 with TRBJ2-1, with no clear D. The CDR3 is CSARAEWSYLEQFF. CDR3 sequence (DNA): TGCAGTGCTAGAGCGGAGTGGTCTTATTTGGAGCAGTTCTTC.